The clone carrying this T cell receptor beta chain was observed a few times. Each donor was a healthy Caucasian. Each CDR3 protein gets one entry after TCRdb re-called the 5' RACE reads with MiXCR. Of some 760,000 distinct CDR3 sequences listed, roughly 20% were seen once; the top ten hold around 14%. The sample is drawn from a study of identical twins. CDR1 and CDR2 (germline): ENHRY, SYGVKD. Germline trimming cut 6 bases from V and 6 bases from J; bases unmatched to any gene: 5. The CDR3 sequence is 14 residues long. This sample also belongs to another study, concerning T cells expressing NK-cell markers. This second study notes: The eight sequenced donors comprised seven who were HCMV-seropositive and one who was seronegative. In a group of 5 or 6 donors, dominant NKG2C+ clonotypes represented about 1.0-8% of CD8+ T cells. Where several donors were concerned, these clonotypes also led the CD3+CD56-NKG2C+ fraction.

The sequencing sample was made of PBMCs. The chain combines TRBV10-3 with TRBJ1-6, with 7 bases lining up with TRBD1. This clonotype was sampled from a woman aged 18-29 years in good health. The CDR3 DNA reads TGTGCCATCAGGCGGGACAGTAGTAATTCACCCCTCCACTTT. Protein: CAIRRDSSNSPLHF.